Here is one T cell receptor (beta chain) with its context. The antigen is unknown. Mismatch with germline at one junction end may stem from a read error. The data derive from a study of T cells in Graves' hyperthyroidism and ophthalmopathy. The CDR3 spans 14 residues. Looked up from germline, CDR1 is SGHTA and CDR2 is FQGNSA. Findings and limits, study-wide: Most expanded thyroid clonotypes above 0.001 recurred in blood.

The CDR3 regions of TCR beta were amplified from RNA transcripts. First-round RT-PCR targeting the TCR CDR3 was performed with the HTBI primer set. TCRdb fed the multiplex PCR reads into MiXCR, producing one record per CDR3 protein. The sample includes 330,000 or so distinct CDR3 sequences, around 19% of them seen just once. The PBMCs were taken from approximately 9.7 ml of fresh peripheral blood. The sample taken for sequencing was blood. The receptor's source is a man in his forties or fifties with Graves' ophthalmopathy. This chain uses TRBV7-2 with TRBJ1-5, with 7 bases identical to TRBD1. CDR3 bases: TGTGCCTGCAGCCCCTACAGGGGAGGTCAGCCCCAGCATTTT. It specifies CACSPYRGGQPQHF.